Reported below is one T cell receptor (beta chain). This CDR3 spans 14 amino acids. Trimming stripped 0 bases from V and 4 bases from J, with 10 bases between. Germline V gene data show CDR1 as SGHDT and CDR2 as YYEEEE. As originally analysed: Amplification with reference gene primers provided the estimates of nucleated cell counts. Measured with immunoSEQ multiplex PCR; TCRdb has only the in-frame clones, and not every one. For V, J and clone size, that table is used; D and trimming come from the DNA. The sample records 290,000 or so clones, approximately 86% being singletons. The source of the sample is a study of blood T cell repertoires in COVID-19. At the level of the study: COVID-19 samples, acute and convalescent, were from the United States, Italy and Spain. The analysed material was cDNA or gDNA that came from T cells, B-cell-depleted T cells, or PBMCs.

Source material: peripheral blood. The chain employs TRBV5-6 and TRBJ1-2; perhaps TRBD1 as D (5 bases). This receptor was identified in a man aged 65 to 79 with acute or convalescent COVID-19. CDR3 region: CASSLAGRGYGYTF. CDR3 nucleotide sequence: TGTGCCAGCAGCTTGGCCGGGAGGGGCTATGGCTACACCTTC.